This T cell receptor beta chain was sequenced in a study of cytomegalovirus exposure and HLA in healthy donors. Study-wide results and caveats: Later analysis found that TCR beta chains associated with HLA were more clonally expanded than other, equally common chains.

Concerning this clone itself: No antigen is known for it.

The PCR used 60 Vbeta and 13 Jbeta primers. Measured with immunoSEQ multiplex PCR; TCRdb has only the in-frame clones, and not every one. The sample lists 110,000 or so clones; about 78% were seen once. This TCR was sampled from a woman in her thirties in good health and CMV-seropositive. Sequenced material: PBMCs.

CDR3 DNA: TGTGCCATCAGTCCTTCGACAGGGGGCCCCACTGAAGCTTTCTTT. This gives the protein CAISPSTGGPTEAFF. The gene calls are TRBV10-3 and TRBJ1-1; 10 bases fit TRBD1. The CDR3 totals 15 residues. Per germline, CDR1 ENHRY and CDR2 SYGVKD. After removal of 5 bases from V and 4 bases from J, the junction contained 7 bases not matched to a gene.